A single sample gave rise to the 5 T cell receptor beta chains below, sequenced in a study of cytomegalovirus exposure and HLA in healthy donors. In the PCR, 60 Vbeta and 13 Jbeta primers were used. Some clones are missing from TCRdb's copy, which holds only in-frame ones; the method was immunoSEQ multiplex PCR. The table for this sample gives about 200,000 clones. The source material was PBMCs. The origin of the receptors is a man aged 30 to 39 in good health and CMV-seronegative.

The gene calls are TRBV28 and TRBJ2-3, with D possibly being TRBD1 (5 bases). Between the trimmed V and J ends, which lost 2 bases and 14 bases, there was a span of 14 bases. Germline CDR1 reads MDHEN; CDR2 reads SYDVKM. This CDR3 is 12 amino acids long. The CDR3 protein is CASSLNRGLWYF. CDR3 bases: TGTGCCAGCAGTTTAAATAGGGGTTTGTGGTATTTT.

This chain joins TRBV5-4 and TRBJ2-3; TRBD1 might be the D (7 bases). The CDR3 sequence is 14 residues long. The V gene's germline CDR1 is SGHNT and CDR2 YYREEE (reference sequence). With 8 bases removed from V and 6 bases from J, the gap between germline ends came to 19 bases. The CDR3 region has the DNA TGTGCCAGTCAGGCGGGACAGCATCCCGATACGCAGTATTTT. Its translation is CASQAGQHPDTQYF.

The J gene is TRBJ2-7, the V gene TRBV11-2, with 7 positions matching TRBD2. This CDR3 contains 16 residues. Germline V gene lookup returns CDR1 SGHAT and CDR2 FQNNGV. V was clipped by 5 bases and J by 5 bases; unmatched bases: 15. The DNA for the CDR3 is TGTGCCAGCAGCCCCACCGGGCGGGAGTTAACAAACGAGCAGTACTTC. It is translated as CASSPTGRELTNEQYF.

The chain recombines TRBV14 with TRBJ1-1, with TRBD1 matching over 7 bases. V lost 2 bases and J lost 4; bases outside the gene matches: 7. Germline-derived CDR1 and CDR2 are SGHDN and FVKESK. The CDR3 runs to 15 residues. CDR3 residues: CASSQTTGSGTEAFF. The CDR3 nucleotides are TGTGCCAGCAGCCAAACGACAGGGAGCGGCACTGAAGCTTTCTTT.

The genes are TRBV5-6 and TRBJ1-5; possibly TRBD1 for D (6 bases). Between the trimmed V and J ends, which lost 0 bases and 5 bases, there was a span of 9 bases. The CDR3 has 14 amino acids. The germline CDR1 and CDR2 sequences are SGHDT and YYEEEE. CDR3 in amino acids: CASSLGQGHQPQHF. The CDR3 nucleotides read TGTGCCAGCAGCTTGGGGCAGGGGCATCAGCCCCAGCATTTT.